This T cell receptor (beta chain) was found in a study of graft-versus-host responses after intestinal transplantation. Study-wide context: After anti-thymocyte globulin induction, recipients took tacrolimus and steroids for about 3 years.

A word on this clone: No antigen is known for it.

TCRdb keeps only in-frame clones here, not all; method: immunoSEQ multiplex PCR. The repertoire includes 25,000 to 35,000 clones, around 83% of them detected once, and roughly a fifth sits in the top ten. The receptor was isolated from a human donor who received an intestinal transplant. The sequencing here drew on unstimulated CD8+ T cells sorted from spleen or lymph node cells, taken before intestinal transplant.

The CDR3 coding sequence is TGTGCCAGCAGCGGGAGGCTAGCGGGGGCCTCCTACGAGCAGTACTTC. Its protein is CASSGRLAGASYEQYF. The chain employs TRBV5-6 and TRBJ2-7, with TRBD2 matching 10 bases. Germline values: CDR1 SGHDT, CDR2 YYEEEE. The CDR3 sequence is 16 residues long. The J segment lost 0 bases and the V segment lost 4 bases, leaving 7 bases of the junction unmatched.